A selection of T cell receptor beta chains follows, all from one sample in a study of post-analysis software for immune sequencing data. One entry per CDR3 protein, called by TCRdb with MiXCR from the PCR reads. The sample shows roughly 670,000 distinct CDR3 sequences, over 45% of them seen only once. Sequencing input: blood. The source is a girl aged 2-10 years with multiple sclerosis. Each CDR3 is given with its conserved first and last residue. The D gene is left open where the match is weak. Only some rows state a clone size, as once, few, many or a class for expanded clones.

D gene	clone size	V gene	J gene	CDR3 length	CDR3 DNA	CDR3 protein
.	.	TRBV5-5	TRBJ2-1	13	TGTGCCAGCAGCATTGCGGTCCGGAATGAGCAGTTCTTC	CASSIAVRNEQFF
.	.	TRBV10-3	TRBJ1-5	14	TGTGCCATCAGTGAGTTAGCCACCAATCAGCCCCAGCATTTT	CAISELATNQPQHF
TRBD1	.	TRBV7-9	TRBJ2-1	14	TGTGCCAGCAGCCCGCCGGACAGGTGGAATGAGCAGTTCTTC	CASSPPDRWNEQFF
.	.	TRBV3-1	TRBJ2-1	18	TGTGCCAGCAGCCAAGTGTTAGGGTCCCAGCGGCTTGGGGGTGAGCAGTTCTTC	CASSQVLGSQRLGGEQFF
.	.	TRBV18	TRBJ1-2	14	TGTGCCAGCTCACCAAATGATGGGGAAGAAGGCTACACCTTC	CASSPNDGEEGYTF
.	.	TRBV27	TRBJ2-1	18	TGTGCCAGCAGTTTAACTCCGGGAGAGCGAGTTAGTAGCAATGAGCAGTTCTTC	CASSLTPGERVSSNEQFF
.	.	TRBV6-5	TRBJ2-1	14	TGTGCCACCCGTGGGGGTGGCAACTACAATGAGCAGTTCTTC	CATRGGGNYNEQFF
TRBD1	.	TRBV6-6	TRBJ1-4	16	TGTGCCAGCAGCCGGCCAGGGGGCTTGGCTAATGAAAAACTGTTTTTT	CASSRPGGLANEKLFF
.	.	TRBV29-1	TRBJ1-1	13	TGCAGCGCCCCGATCGGACTGCACACTGAAGCTTTCTTT	CSAPIGLHTEAFF
.	.	TRBV15	TRBJ1-2	13	TGTGCCACCAGCGGGACTTCAGGCTATGGCTACACCTTC	CATSGTSGYGYTF
TRBD1	.	TRBV7-9	TRBJ2-3	15	TGTGCCAGCAGCCGACCCAGACAGGGGAGAGATACGCAGTATTTT	CASSRPRQGRDTQYF
.	.	TRBV29-1	TRBJ2-7	13	TGCAGCGCGGAAGGTCAACGCACCTACGAGCAGTACTTC	CSAEGQRTYEQYF
.	few	TRBV5-6	TRBJ2-7	13	TGTGCCAGCAGCCACGTGGACAGCCACGAGCAGTACTTC	CASSHVDSHEQYF
.	.	TRBV10-3	TRBJ2-5	13	TGTGCCATCAGTGGGGGGAACCAAGAGACCCAGTACTTC	CAISGGNQETQYF
TRBD1	.	TRBV7-2	TRBJ1-6	16	TGTGCCAGCAGAGCGACAGGGGGCATCTATAATTCACCCCTCCACTTT	CASRATGGIYNSPLHF
.	.	TRBV6-6	TRBJ1-2	16	TGTGCCAGCAGTTTAGAAGGCAGACGGGCAGGAAATGGCTACACCTTC	CASSLEGRRAGNGYTF
.	.	TRBV29-1	TRBJ1-4	13	TGCAGCGCCATGCCGGCAGGGGCTGAAAAACTGTTTTTT	CSAMPAGAEKLFF
.	.	TRBV11-3	TRBJ2-1	13	TGTGCCAGCAGCTTAGATCCCAACAATGAGCAGTTCTTC	CASSLDPNNEQFF
.	.	TRBV29-1	TRBJ2-1	9	TGCAGCATAGGCGATGAGCAGTTCTTC	CSIGDEQFF
TRBD2	once	TRBV25-1	TRBJ2-5	13	TGTGCCAGCAGTAAACTAGCGGAAGAGACCCAGTACTTC	CASSKLAEETQYF
TRBD2	.	TRBV7-2	TRBJ2-1	15	TGTGCCAGCAGCTCCATGGGGGGGGGCTACAATGAGCAGTTCTTC	CASSSMGGGYNEQFF
.	.	TRBV29-1	TRBJ1-1	13	TGCAGCGTTGATTCCTTAATGAACACTGAAGCTTTCTTT	CSVDSLMNTEAFF
TRBD1	.	TRBV5-1	TRBJ2-5	13	TGCGCCAGCAGCTGGGGACAGAAAGAGACCCAGTACTTC	CASSWGQKETQYF
.	.	TRBV14	TRBJ2-3	18	TGTGCCAGCACCCGGAGGCTTGGGGATCGTACTAGCACAGATACGCAGTATTTT	CASTRRLGDRTSTDTQYF
.	few	TRBV25-1	TRBJ2-3	14	TGTGCCAGCAGTGTAAATTCGGGGACAGATACGCAGTATTTT	CASSVNSGTDTQYF
TRBD1	.	TRBV10-3	TRBJ2-1	18	TGTGCCATCAGTGAGTCGTCCCGGGACAGGGTGCGGGCAAATGAGCAGTTCTTC	CAISESSRDRVRANEQFF
TRBD2	.	TRBV4-1	TRBJ2-1	15	TGCGCCAGCAGCGCCCCAGCGGGATCCTACAATGAGCAGTTCTTC	CASSAPAGSYNEQFF
.	.	TRBV6-4	TRBJ2-1	13	TGTGCCAGCAGTGCGGTAGGTAGAGATGAGCAGTTCTTC	CASSAVGRDEQFF
TRBD2	.	TRBV10-1	TRBJ2-1	15	TGCGCCAGCAGCCCAAGGGGGCTAGCGGGAACTGAGCAGTTCTTC	CASSPRGLAGTEQFF
TRBD2	.	TRBV5-1	TRBJ2-7	16	TGCGCCAGCAGCTTGGCCCGACTAGCGGGAGGATACGAGCAGTACTTC	CASSLARLAGGYEQYF
TRBD2	.	TRBV4-1	TRBJ2-1	16	TGCGCCAGCAGACCCCTCAAGGCGGGAGGGCCCAATGAGCAGTTCTTC	CASRPLKAGGPNEQFF
.	few	TRBV7-2	TRBJ1-1	11	TGTGCCAGCGGGGTGAGGACTGAAGCTTTCTTT	CASGVRTEAFF
TRBD2	once	TRBV7-9	TRBJ2-5	14	TGTGCCAGCAGCCCTCCAACTAGCGGGGGATTCCAGTACTTC	CASSPPTSGGFQYF
.	.	TRBV6-5	TRBJ1-5	16	TGTGCCAGCAGTTTTAGATCCGGGGGCGGCAATCAGCCCCAGCATTTT	CASSFRSGGGNQPQHF
TRBD1	.	TRBV3-1	TRBJ2-3	16	TGTGCCAGCAGCCCCTCCGACAGGGGGCGTACGAATACGCAGTATTTT	CASSPSDRGRTNTQYF